This T cell receptor beta chain was obtained from a study of T cell repertoires in cytomegalovirus infection. Study-wide results and limits: The response measured ex vivo was dominated by TCR beta clonotypes (HLA-C-restricted and CMV-specific).

TCRdb re-called the reads with MiXCR, one entry per CDR3 protein. The sample lists fewer than 650,000 distinct CDR3 sequences, around two fifths occurring once. As to this clonotype: Its antigen is not known.

The junction had 1 base not matched to a gene; V was cut back by 3 bases and J by 2 bases. The CDR3 covers 15 residues. Germline V gene data show CDR1 as SGHRS and CDR2 as YFSETQ. The rearrangement uses TRBV5-1 and TRBJ2-3; 12 bases map to TRBD2. The sample consisted of cultured PBMCs, taken from culture after CMV antigen stimulation. The clonotype was recovered from a human donor in good health (CMV status not recorded). Some clones in this sample may be carry-over from other donors' samples. CDR3 amino acids: CASSWTSGDTDTQYF. The CDR3 DNA reads as TGCGCCAGCAGCTGGACTAGCGGGGACACAGATACGCAGTATTTT.